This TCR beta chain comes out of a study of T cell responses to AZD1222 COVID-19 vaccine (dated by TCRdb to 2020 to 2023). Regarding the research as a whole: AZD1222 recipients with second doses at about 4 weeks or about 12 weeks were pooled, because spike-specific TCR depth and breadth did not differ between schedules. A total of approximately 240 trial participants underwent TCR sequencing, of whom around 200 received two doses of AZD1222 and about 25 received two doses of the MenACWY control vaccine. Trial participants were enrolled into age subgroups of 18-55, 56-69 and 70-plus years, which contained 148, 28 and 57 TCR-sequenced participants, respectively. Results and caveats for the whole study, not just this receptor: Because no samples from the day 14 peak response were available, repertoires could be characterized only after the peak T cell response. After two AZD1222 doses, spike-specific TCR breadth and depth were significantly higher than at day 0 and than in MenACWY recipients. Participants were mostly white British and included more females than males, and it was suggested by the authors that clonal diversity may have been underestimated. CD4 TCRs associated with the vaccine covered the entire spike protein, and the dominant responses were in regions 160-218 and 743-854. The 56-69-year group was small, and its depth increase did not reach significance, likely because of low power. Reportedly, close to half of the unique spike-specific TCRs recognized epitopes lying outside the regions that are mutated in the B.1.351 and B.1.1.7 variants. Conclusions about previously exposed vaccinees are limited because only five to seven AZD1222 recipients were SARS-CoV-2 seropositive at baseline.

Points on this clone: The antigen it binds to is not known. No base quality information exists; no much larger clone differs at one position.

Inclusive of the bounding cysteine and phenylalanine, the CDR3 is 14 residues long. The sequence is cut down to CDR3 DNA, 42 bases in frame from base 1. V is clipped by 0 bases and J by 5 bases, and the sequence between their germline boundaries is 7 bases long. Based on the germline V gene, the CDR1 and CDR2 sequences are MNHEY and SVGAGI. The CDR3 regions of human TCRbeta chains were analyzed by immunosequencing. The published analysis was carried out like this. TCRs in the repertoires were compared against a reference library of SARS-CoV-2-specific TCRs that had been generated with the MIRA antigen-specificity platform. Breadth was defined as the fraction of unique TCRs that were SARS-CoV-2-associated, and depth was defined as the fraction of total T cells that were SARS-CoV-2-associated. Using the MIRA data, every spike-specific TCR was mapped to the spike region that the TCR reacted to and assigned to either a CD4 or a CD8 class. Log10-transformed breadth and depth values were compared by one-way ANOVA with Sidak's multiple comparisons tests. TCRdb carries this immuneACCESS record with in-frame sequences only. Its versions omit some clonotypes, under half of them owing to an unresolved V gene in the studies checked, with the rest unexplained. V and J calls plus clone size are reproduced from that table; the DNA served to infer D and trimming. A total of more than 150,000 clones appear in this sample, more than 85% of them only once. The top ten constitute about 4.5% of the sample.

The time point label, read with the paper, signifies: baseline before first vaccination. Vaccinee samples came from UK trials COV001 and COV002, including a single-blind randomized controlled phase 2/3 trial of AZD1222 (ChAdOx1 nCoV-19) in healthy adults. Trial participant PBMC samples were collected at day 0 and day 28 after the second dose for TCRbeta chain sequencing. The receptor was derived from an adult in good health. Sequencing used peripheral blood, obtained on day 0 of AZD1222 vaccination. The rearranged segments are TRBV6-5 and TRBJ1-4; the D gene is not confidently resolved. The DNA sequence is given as TGTGCCAGCAGTTACTCTGCATCAAATGAAAAACTGTTTTTT. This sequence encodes CASSYSASNEKLFF.